The 22 T cell receptor beta chains reported below all come from one sample, sequenced in a study of OX40 agonist ivuxolimab in advanced cancers. Generated by immunoSEQ multiplex PCR, the TCRdb table keeps only in-frame clones and is missing some. The table has approximately 21,000 clones, around 82% seen once; the top ten hold about 33%. Material: CD4+ or CD8+ T cells sorted from blood, obtained in a trial of the OX40 agonist ivuxolimab. These receptors all come from an adult with an advanced solid tumor such as melanoma, head and neck, liver or kidney cancer.

The chain is built from TRBV30 and TRBJ1-1, with D perhaps matching TRBD1 (5 bases). Deletions cut 0 bases from V and 1 base from J, with 12 bases between. The CDR3 runs to 15 residues. The germline V gene encodes CDR1 GTSNPN and CDR2 SVGIG (reference sequence). The CDR3 nucleotides read TGTGCCTGGAGTGTAAGGGCAGGGAGGAACACTGAAGCTTTCTTT. Its translation is CAWSVRAGRNTEAFF.

This chain links TRBV11-2 with TRBJ2-7; TRBD1 matches 8 bases. Germline V lookup: CDR1 SGHAT, CDR2 FQNNGV. The CDR3 contains 14 residues. J gave up 7 bases and V 6 bases, and 11 bases lay outside the gene matches. CDR3 residues: CASRVGQGSTEQYF. DNA of the CDR3: TGTGCCAGCAGGGTTGGACAGGGCAGTACGGAGCAGTACTTC.

The chain couples TRBV11-2 to TRBJ2-7; tentatively, D is TRBD2 (6 bases). Germline loops: CDR1 SGHAT, CDR2 FQNNGV. The CDR3 runs to 15 residues. Trimming stripped 0 bases from V and 0 bases from J, with 9 bases between. The CDR3 DNA is TGTGCCAGCAGCTTAGATAGCGGAAGCTCCTACGAGCAGTACTTC. As protein: CASSLDSGSSYEQYF.

This chain connects TRBV4-2 to TRBJ1-6; no clear D gene. Germline V CDR1 and CDR2: LGHNA, YNFKEQ. Trimming removed 0 bases at V and 7 bases at J, with 7 bases between. This CDR3 has 14 residues. In DNA form, the CDR3 reads TGTGCCAGCAGCCAAGAAGGTGGCAATTCACCCCTCCACTTT. Translating gives CASSQEGGNSPLHF.

V gene TRBV7-7 combines with J gene TRBJ2-5; possibly TRBD1 or TRBD2 for D (5 bases each). The CDR3 loop spans 14 amino acids. Trimming took off 4 bases at V and 5 bases at J, with 14 bases between the two ends. CDR1 is SSHAT, CDR2 FNYEAQ, per germline (reference sequence). This CDR3 is CASSSLGGRETQYF. The CDR3 region has the DNA TGTGCCAGCAGCTCCCTTGGGGGTAGGGAGACCCAGTACTTC. Full variable domain (outside the CDR3, taken from reference TRBV7-7 and TRBJ2-5): GAGVSQSPRYKVTKRGQDVTLRCDPISSHATLYWYQQALGQGPEFLTYFNYEAQPDKSGLPSDRFSAERPEGSISTLTIQRTEQRDSAMYRCASSSLGGRETQYFGPGTRLLVL.

This clone was observed a single time. The V gene is TRBV10-2, the J gene TRBJ2-2, with 8 bases identical to TRBD2. There are 14 residues in the CDR3. V was pared by 5 bases and J by 7 bases, with 6 bases of the junction left unmatched. Germline lookup yields CDR1 WSHSY and CDR2 SAAADI. CDR3 loop: CASSPGLENGELFF. The CDR3 bases are TGCGCCAGCAGTCCGGGACTAGAGAACGGGGAGCTGTTTTTT.

CDR3 sequence: CASDKGYSNQPQHF. DNA for the CDR3: TGTGCTAGTGATAAGGGATATAGCAATCAGCCCCAGCATTTT. The V call is TRBV12-5, the J call TRBJ1-5; the D is unclear. V lost 7 bases and J 0 bases, leaving 10 bases between the germline ends. In germline, CDR1 is LGHNT, CDR2 FRNRAP. The CDR3 totals 14 residues.

The J gene is TRBJ1-1, the V gene TRBV19, with no clear D. CDR1 LNHDA and CDR2 SQIVND come from the germline V gene (reference sequence). V lost 6 bases, J lost 6 bases, and 14 bases lay in between. The CDR3 is 13 amino acids. The CDR3 loop is CASSRPNGAEAFF. The CDR3 DNA reads TGTGCCAGTAGCCGACCAAATGGGGCTGAAGCTTTCTTT.

The chain recombines TRBV6-5 with TRBJ1-1; 10 bases line up with TRBD1. Germline V CDR1 and CDR2: MNHEY, SVGAGI. J lost 6 bases, V lost 8 bases, and 12 bases had no gene match. This CDR3 region has 15 residues. The DNA of the CDR3 is TGTGCCAGCGCCAACTTTTGGGACAGGGGTTCTGAAGCTTTCTTT. Translation: CASANFWDRGSEAFF.

The gene calls are TRBV19 and TRBJ1-3, with no clear D. Trimming pared 6 bases from V and 0 bases from J, leaving 9 bases between. The CDR3 extends over 14 amino acids. Germline loops: CDR1 LNHDA, CDR2 SQIVND (reference sequence). In DNA, the CDR3 is TGTGCCAGTAGAACCGTGAACTCTGGAAACACCATATATTTT. This gives the protein CASRTVNSGNTIYF.

The J gene is TRBJ2-5, the V gene TRBV7-2, with TRBD2 matching 14 bases. The V segment lost 4 bases and the J segment 3 bases; nucleotides outside the gene matches: 7. Germline V lookup: CDR1 SGHTA, CDR2 FQGNSA. CDR3 length: 17 amino acids. Written as DNA, the CDR3 is TGTGCCAGCAGCTGGAGGCCGGGACTAGCGGGAGAAGAGACCCAGTACTTC. It is translated as CASSWRPGLAGEETQYF.

Here the CDR3 DNA reads TGTGCCAGCAGTTCCTCGGCTAGCGCGACGGGCGTAGATACGCAGTATTTT. This gives the protein CASSSSASATGVDTQYF. V is TRBV27 and J is TRBJ2-3; tentative D call: TRBD2 (6 bases). Germline values: CDR1 MNHEY, CDR2 SMNVEV (reference sequence). V was trimmed by 4 bases and J by 5 bases, leaving 22 bases between them. This CDR3 contains 17 residues.

This rearrangement joins TRBV5-1 to TRBJ1-3, with D unclear. The ends were cut back, 6 bases at V and 4 bases at J, with 14 bases in the middle. The germline V gene has CDR1 SGHRS and CDR2 YFSETQ. The length of the CDR3 is 14 residues. In DNA, the CDR3 is TGCGCCAGCATGGCAGGAACAAGCGGAAACACCATATATTTT. It translates to CASMAGTSGNTIYF. Filled out from reference TRBV5-1 and TRBJ1-3, the complete variable domain reads KAGVTQTPRYLIKTRGQQVTLSCSPISGHRSVSWYQQTPGQGLQFLFEYFSETQRNKGNFPGRFSGRQFSNSRSEMNVSTLELGDSALYLCASMAGTSGNTIYFGEGSWLTVV.

This sequence joins TRBV2 and TRBJ2-1; D not certain. Germline V CDR1 and CDR2: SNHLY, FYNNEI. The CDR3 length is 10 residues. Between the trimmed V and J ends, which lost 4 bases and 9 bases, there was a span of 4 bases. The CDR3 DNA sequence: TGTGCCAGCAGTGTTGTTGAGCAGTTCTTC. This codes for CASSVVEQFF.

The chain joins TRBV7-9 to TRBJ1-5; D is uncertain. V was pared by 1 base and J by 4 bases, with 8 bases between. CDR3 length: 14 residues. Germline CDR1 and CDR2: SEHNR and FQNEAQ (reference sequence). In DNA, the CDR3 is TGTGCCAGCAGCTTAGGGGAATGGAATCAGCCCCAGCATTTT. It encodes CASSLGEWNQPQHF.

V gene TRBV6-5 combines with J gene TRBJ1-5; no reliable D call. With 2 bases removed from V and 6 bases from J, the gap between germline ends came to 8 bases. CDR1 is MNHEY and CDR2 is SVGAGI in the germline V gene. The CDR3 contains 13 residues. CDR3 DNA sequence: TGTGCCAGCAGTTACAGGGAGGGTCAGCCCCAGCATTTT. It is translated as CASSYREGQPQHF.

The chain carries TRBV11-2 and TRBJ2-7, with TRBD2 matching over 8 bases. V lost 5 bases and J lost 6; bases outside the gene matches: 3. CDR1 is SGHAT, CDR2 FQNNGV, per germline. The CDR3 spans 12 residues. The CDR3: CASSELAVEQYF. DNA for the CDR3: TGTGCCAGCAGCGAACTAGCGGTCGAGCAGTACTTC.

This chain links TRBV6-5 with TRBJ2-2; D call uncertain. This CDR3 spans 15 amino acids. Germline V gene lookup returns CDR1 MNHEY and CDR2 SVGAGI. Trimming pared 0 bases from V and 2 bases from J, leaving 7 bases between. In DNA, the CDR3 is TGTGCCAGCAGTTACTCTAACTCCAACACCGGGGAGCTGTTTTTT. Translation: CASSYSNSNTGELFF.

The chain combines TRBV6-1 with TRBJ2-7; 7 bases fit TRBD1. Germline V CDR1 and CDR2: MNHNS, SASEGT. V was pared by 8 bases and J by 8 bases, with 6 bases of the junction left unmatched. The length of the CDR3 is 11 residues. CDR3 bases: TGTGCCAGCGACGGGACAGACAAGCAGTACTTC. Translation: CASDGTDKQYF.

This clone was recorded only once. This chain joins TRBV19 and TRBJ2-1; 8 nucleotides agree with TRBD2. After removal of 3 bases from V and 2 bases from J, the junction contained 6 bases not matched to a gene. CDR3 length: 16 residues. Looked up from germline, CDR1 is LNHDA and CDR2 is SQIVND (reference sequence). The DNA for the CDR3 is TGTGCCAGTAGTATTCGAGCGGGAGTAACCTACAATGAGCAGTTCTTC. Its protein product is CASSIRAGVTYNEQFF.

This sequence joins TRBV12-1 and TRBJ2-6; the table's D call, TRBD1, was not checked against the DNA. TRBV12-1 is a recognized pseudogene. The CDR3 contains 17 residues. CDR3 loop: CASSWEIGQSRANVLTF. CDR3 coding DNA: TGTGCCAGCAGCTGGGAAATAGGACAAAGTCGGGCCAACGTCCTGACTTTC.

The rearrangement links TRBV19 to TRBJ1-4; tentatively, D is TRBD1 (5 bases). Germline CDR1 reads LNHDA; CDR2 reads SQIVND (reference sequence). The CDR3 totals 15 residues. The V end was cut by 6 bases, the J end by 0 bases, with 11 bases between. CDR3 region: CASSRQPATNEKLFF. In nucleotides, the CDR3 is TGTGCCAGTAGCAGACAGCCTGCAACTAATGAAAAACTGTTTTTT.